The 20 T cell receptor beta chains presented below share a single source sample, sequenced in a study of T-cell reconstitution after alpha-beta-depleted transplantation in children. Researchers prepared the TCRbeta library using unique molecular identifiers, the study reports. TCRdb processed the PCR reads anew with MiXCR; each CDR3 protein has one entry. The sample includes approximately 230,000 distinct CDR3 sequences, 25% of them seen just once. The sample here was PBMCs, taken before TCRalphabeta/CD19-depleted stem cell transplant. The receptors derive from a girl aged 2-15 years with Fanconi anemia, due to receive a stem cell transplant.

This rearrangement joins TRBV5-1 to TRBJ1-5; no definite D call. Germline V gene sequence: CDR1 SGHRS, CDR2 YFSETQ. The CDR3 length is 13 residues. V was shortened by 5 bases and J by 2 bases, with 8 bases between the two germline ends. CDR3 in amino acids: CASSLFGNQPQHF. DNA of the CDR3: TGCGCCAGCAGTCTTTTTGGCAATCAGCCCCAGCATTTT. Full variable domain (remainder filled in from reference TRBV5-1 and TRBJ1-5): KAGVTQTPRYLIKTRGQQVTLSCSPISGHRSVSWYQQTPGQGLQFLFEYFSETQRNKGNFPGRFSGRQFSNSRSEMNVSTLELGDSALYLCASSLFGNQPQHFGDGTRLSIL.

The rearrangement uses TRBV29-1 and TRBJ2-7; D perhaps matches TRBD2 (5 bases). V was pared by 1 base and J by 3 bases, with 22 bases between. From germline, CDR1 is SQVTM and CDR2 ANQGSEA. The CDR3 runs to 17 residues. The CDR3 loop is CSVEVQSSGDYRYEQYF. In nucleotides, the CDR3 is TGCAGCGTTGAAGTGCAGTCTTCCGGGGATTACCGCTACGAGCAGTACTTC.

Points on this clonotype: No DNA is shown, since the ends of the CDR3 on it are uncertain; the CDR3 is the one TCRdb lists. The rearrangement uses TRBV20-1 and TRBJ1-3. Germline-derived CDR1 and CDR2 are DFQATT and SNEGSKA (reference sequence). The CDR3 numbers 13 amino acids, ends counted. The CDR3 protein is CSASVGVGNTLYF.

At least ten counts were recorded for this clonotype. The rearrangement uses TRBV5-1 and TRBJ1-6; 8 bases align to TRBD1. The CDR3 has 17 residues. Germline CDR1 is SGHRS and CDR2 is YFSETQ. With V trimmed by 4 bases and J by 0 bases, 6 bases remained unmatched. The CDR3 loop is CASSVWTGSSYNSPLHF. CDR3 DNA sequence: TGCGCCAGCAGCGTTTGGACAGGGAGCTCCTATAATTCACCCCTCCACTTT. Variable domain in full (rest from reference TRBV5-1 and TRBJ1-6): KAGVTQTPRYLIKTRGQQVTLSCSPISGHRSVSWYQQTPGQGLQFLFEYFSETQRNKGNFPGRFSGRQFSNSRSEMNVSTLELGDSALYLCASSVWTGSSYNSPLHFGNGTRLTVT.

The V gene is TRBV5-1, the J gene TRBJ1-2; D unclear. V lost 0 bases to trimming and J lost 8 bases, with 8 bases between them. Germline lookup yields CDR1 SGHRS and CDR2 YFSETQ. The CDR3 contains 12 residues. The CDR3 DNA follows: TGCGCCAGCAGCTTGGATTCTCGGGGCTACACCTTC. Encoded protein: CASSLDSRGYTF.

Many counts were recorded for this clonotype. The genes are TRBV10-3 and TRBJ2-7, with 11 bases that match TRBD2. V lost 3 bases and J lost 9; bases outside the gene matches: 7. The CDR3 has 14 residues. Germline V gives CDR1 ENHRY, CDR2 SYGVKD. The DNA for the CDR3 is TGTGCCATCAGTGAACTAGCGGGGGATAATGTGCAGTACTTC. This gives the protein CAISELAGDNVQYF.

In its sample, this clonotype was seen a few times. The chain is built from TRBV27 and TRBJ2-3, with D possibly being TRBD2 (6 bases). The CDR3 extends over 17 amino acids. With 3 bases removed from V and 0 bases from J, the gap between germline ends came to 16 bases. CDR1 is MNHEY, CDR2 SMNVEV, per germline (reference sequence). Here the CDR3 DNA reads TGTGCCAGCAGTTTCCCTTCTAGCGCCTCCAGCACAGATACGCAGTATTTT. Residues: CASSFPSSASSTDTQYF.

The CDR3 DNA sequence: TGCAGTGCTCTGCCTCCTCCAAATCCGGTACTAAAAAACATTCAGTACTTC. It is translated as CSALPPPNPVLKNIQYF. The rearrangement uses TRBV20-1 and TRBJ2-4, with unresolved D. The CDR3 consists of 17 residues. The V end was cut by 5 bases, the J end by 4 bases, with 24 bases between. Germline CDR1 reads DFQATT; CDR2 reads SNEGSKA (reference sequence).

The chain recombines TRBV5-1 with TRBJ2-1; D is perhaps TRBD1 (5 bases). The germline gives CDR1 SGHRS, CDR2 YFSETQ. This CDR3 is built from 12 residues. The V end lost 4 bases, the J end lost 12 bases, and 14 bases lay between the germline ends. CDR3 nucleotide sequence: TGCGCCAGCAGCGCACAGGCAATAGGGCAGTTCTTC. Translating it yields CASSAQAIGQFF.

The sample holds a few counts of this clonotype. This chain connects TRBV6-5 to TRBJ2-1; 7 nucleotides align to TRBD1. The germline gives CDR1 MNHEY, CDR2 SVGAGI. The CDR3 loop spans 16 amino acids. V shed 0 bases, J shed 0 bases, and the junction held 2 bases outside the gene matches. CDR3: CASSYSTGSSYNEQFF. The CDR3 DNA follows: TGTGCCAGCAGTTACTCGACAGGGAGCTCCTACAATGAGCAGTTCTTC.

This clonotype was seen many times. V usage is TRBV6-5 and J usage is TRBJ2-2, with a weak D call TRBD1 (6 bases). Germline loops: CDR1 MNHEY, CDR2 SVGAGI. Trimming removed 7 bases from V and 0 bases from J, with 6 bases in between. The CDR3 is 13 residues long. Here the CDR3 reads CASNRANTGELFF. CDR3 bases: TGTGCCAGCAACAGGGCGAACACCGGGGAGCTGTTTTTT.

This clonotype was counted only a few times. V is TRBV28 and J is TRBJ2-7; the match to TRBD1 covers 8 bases. With 7 bases clipped from V and 2 bases from J, the junction kept 10 bases outside the gene matches. The CDR3 sequence is 15 residues long. Germline V gene data show CDR1 as MDHEN and CDR2 as SYDVKM. This chain's CDR3 is CASIESRTGTYEQYF. In nucleotides, the CDR3 is TGTGCCAGCATCGAATCGAGGACAGGGACCTACGAGCAGTACTTC.

The chain is built from TRBV20-1 and TRBJ2-5; 12 bases match TRBD2. The CDR3 is 16 residues long. Germline assignment: CDR1 DFQATT and CDR2 SNEGSKA (reference sequence). V lost 2 bases, J lost 4 bases, and 8 bases stayed unmatched. The CDR3: CSARPLAGGYGETQYF. The CDR3 coding sequence is TGCAGTGCTAGACCTCTAGCGGGGGGGTATGGAGAGACCCAGTACTTC.

At least ten counts were recorded for this clonotype. The chain couples TRBV28 to TRBJ2-1, with D hard to call. The CDR3 has 15 residues. CDR1 is MDHEN, CDR2 SYDVKM, per germline. Trimming removed 3 bases from V and 3 bases from J, with 12 bases in between. The CDR3 coding sequence is TGTGCCAGCAGTTTTATTGGTCTCGGCTACAATGAGCAGTTCTTC. It encodes CASSFIGLGYNEQFF.

The J gene is TRBJ1-6, the V gene TRBV10-2; 9 nucleotides align to TRBD1. From germline, CDR1 is WSHSY and CDR2 SAAADI. V shed 7 bases, J shed 10 bases, and the junction held 17 bases outside the gene matches. This CDR3 contains 17 residues. In DNA, the CDR3 is TGCGCCAGCAATCAAAGGGGGATCGGGACAGGGAGGTCACCCCTCCACTTT. This codes for CASNQRGIGTGRSPLHF.

The chain has TRBV20-1 and TRBJ2-5; D not certain. This CDR3 has 14 residues. Trimming shortened V by 3 bases and J by 1 base, and 12 bases separated the two germline ends. Germline loops: CDR1 DFQATT, CDR2 SNEGSKA (reference sequence). This chain's CDR3 is CSASGLDPQETQYF. CDR3 DNA: TGCAGTGCTAGCGGGCTGGATCCCCAAGAGACCCAGTACTTC.

The chain carries TRBV12-3 or TRBV12-4 and TRBJ2-1; possible D gene TRBD2, 5 bases. V was trimmed by 6 bases and J by 7 bases, leaving 13 bases between them. This CDR3 has 13 amino acids. The CDR3 sequence: CASRHTRANEQFF. Written as DNA, the CDR3 is TGTGCCAGCAGACATACGAGGGCGAATGAGCAGTTCTTC.

This clonotype was seen many times. This chain connects TRBV9 to TRBJ2-7; TRBD2 aligns across 10 bases. V was clipped by 1 base and J by 7 bases; unmatched bases: 8. CDR3 size: 15 residues. Germline CDR1 reads SGDLS; CDR2 reads YYNGEE. CDR3 DNA: TGTGCCAGCAGCGTAACCGGGACTAGCGTAAGGGAGCAGTACTTC. Translation gives CASSVTGTSVREQYF.

As DNA, the CDR3 is TGTGCCTGGAGAAAGGACAGCACAGATACGCAGTATTTT. As protein: CAWRKDSTDTQYF. The chain joins TRBV30 to TRBJ2-3; no reliable D call. The V gene's germline CDR1 is GTSNPN and CDR2 SVGIG (reference sequence). Trimming cost V 3 bases and J 0 bases, with 7 bases left between them. CDR3 length: 13 residues.

With regard to this clonotype: A much larger clone differs by one base, so this may be a read error. The chain couples TRBV10-3 to TRBJ2-3; 13 bases fit TRBD2. The CDR3 has 14 amino acids. The germline gives CDR1 ENHRY, CDR2 SYGVKD. V dropped 4 bases and J dropped 5; count of bases not matched to a gene: 0. The CDR3 region is CAISGTSGRDTQYF. The CDR3 coding sequence is TGTGCCATCAGTGGGACTAGCGGGAGAGATACGCAGTATTTT.